One and the same sample provided the 13 T cell receptor beta chains below, sequenced in a study of blood T cell repertoires in COVID-19. Libraries were prepared by immunoSEQ multiplex PCR; TCRdb keeps only in-frame clonotypes and omits some of them. The sample carries about 130,000 clones, roughly 80% recorded once. The sequencing sample was made of peripheral blood. The receptor source for this set is a man aged 80 or over with COVID-19, enrolled during active disease.

J is TRBJ2-1 and V is TRBV27; D is uncertain. Germline CDR1 and CDR2: MNHEY and SMNVEV (reference sequence). This CDR3 spans 13 amino acids. The V end lost 6 bases, the J end lost 0 bases, and 6 bases lay between the germline ends. The CDR3 reads CASRASSYNEQFF. The CDR3 nucleotides read TGTGCCAGCAGGGCAAGCTCCTACAATGAGCAGTTCTTC.

DNA of the CDR3: TGTGCCAGCAGTATCTCGGGGGTTTACGAGCAGTACTTC. It encodes CASSISGVYEQYF. The chain recombines TRBV7-9 with TRBJ2-7, with D perhaps matching TRBD2 (6 bases). The CDR3 loop spans 13 amino acids. V was trimmed by 6 bases and J by 4 bases, leaving 13 bases between them. The germline CDR1 and CDR2 sequences are SEHNR and FQNEAQ (reference sequence).

V and J are TRBV6-1 and TRBJ1-1; 7 nucleotides agree with TRBD1. CDR1 and CDR2 (germline): MNHNS, SASEGT. V trimming: 3 bases; J trimming: 4 bases; junction bases outside the gene matches: 8. The CDR3 covers 15 residues. This CDR3 reads CASSDPLYRGTEAFF. CDR3 nucleotide sequence: TGTGCCAGCAGTGATCCCCTTTACAGGGGCACTGAAGCTTTCTTT.

The gene calls are TRBV19 and TRBJ2-2; no clear D. Germline V lookup: CDR1 LNHDA, CDR2 SQIVND (reference sequence). V was pared by 7 bases and J by 5 bases, with 8 bases between. This CDR3 has 12 amino acids. The CDR3 region is CASTQFTGELFF. CDR3 nucleotides: TGTGCCAGTACACAGTTTACCGGGGAGCTGTTTTTT.

V usage is TRBV5-1 and J usage is TRBJ1-6; 8 nucleotides align to TRBD1. After removal of 2 bases from V and 6 bases from J, the junction contained 7 bases not matched to a gene. The CDR3 extends over 16 amino acids. Germline V gene sequence: CDR1 SGHRS, CDR2 YFSETQ. DNA for the CDR3: TGCGCCAGCAGCTTCTTCGGGACAGGCTCTAATTCACCCCTCCACTTT. Translating gives CASSFFGTGSNSPLHF.

The chain joins TRBV6-5 to TRBJ1-1; no clear D gene. The CDR3 totals 14 residues. Trimming cost V 0 bases and J 1 base, with 6 bases left between them. Germline assignment: CDR1 MNHEY and CDR2 SVGAGI. In nucleotides, the CDR3 is TGTGCCAGCAGTTACTCTGCACAGAACACTGAAGCTTTCTTT. Amino acids: CASSYSAQNTEAFF.

The rearrangement uses TRBV7-3 and TRBJ1-1; perhaps TRBD1 as D (5 bases). V was cut by 4 bases and J by 3 bases, with 12 bases left in between. CDR1 and CDR2 from the germline V gene are SGHTA and FQGTGA. The CDR3 consists of 14 residues. CDR3 in amino acids: CASSSSGGYTEAFF. The DNA for the CDR3 is TGTGCCAGCAGCTCCAGCGGGGGGTACACTGAAGCTTTCTTT.

The chain has TRBV4-2 and TRBJ1-2, with D maybe TRBD1 (5 bases). Per germline, CDR1 LGHNA and CDR2 YNFKEQ. Trimming left V 0 bases short and J 7 bases short, with 12 bases between. CDR3 length: 14 residues. CDR3 DNA: TGTGCCAGCAGCCAAGATAGGGGCAACGCTGGCTACACCTTC. It codes for CASSQDRGNAGYTF.

The V call is TRBV5-1, the J call TRBJ2-3, with TRBD2 matching 12 bases. The CDR3 sequence is 16 residues long. V lost 1 base, J lost 4 bases, and 4 bases stayed unmatched. CDR1 and CDR2 from the germline V gene are SGHRS and YFSETQ. The CDR3 spells CASSLLAGGRADTQYF. CDR3 DNA: TGCGCCAGCAGCTTGCTAGCGGGAGGGCGGGCAGATACGCAGTATTTT.

The J gene is TRBJ1-2, the V gene TRBV10-3; no clear D gene. V was clipped by 0 bases and J by 1 base, with 6 bases between them. The CDR3 extends over 14 amino acids. The germline V gene encodes CDR1 ENHRY and CDR2 SYGVKD. The CDR3 sequence is CAISESEVNYGYTF. CDR3 DNA sequence: TGTGCCATCAGTGAGTCAGAGGTTAACTATGGCTACACCTTC.

V and J are TRBV6-5 and TRBJ1-3; D uncertain. The ends were cut back, 10 bases at V and 0 bases at J, with 10 bases in the middle. Germline V gene lookup returns CDR1 MNHEY and CDR2 SVGAGI. There are 13 residues in the CDR3. CDR3 protein: CAIPDFSGNTIYF. CDR3 bases: TGTGCCATCCCGGACTTCTCTGGAAACACCATATATTTT.

The chain carries TRBV25-1 and TRBJ2-1, with 9 bases matching TRBD2. The CDR3 is 15 amino acids. Per germline, CDR1 MGHDK and CDR2 SYGVNS. V shed 1 base, J shed 11 bases, and the junction held 9 bases outside the gene matches. CDR3 sequence: CASSESRASGEKQFF. The CDR3 nucleotides are TGTGCCAGCAGTGAATCTAGGGCTAGCGGGGAGAAGCAGTTCTTC.

The count of this clone is one. The rearrangement joins TRBV28 to TRBJ2-2, with TRBD2 matching over 8 bases. Germline loops: CDR1 MDHEN, CDR2 SYDVKM. The CDR3 consists of 15 residues. V dropped 7 bases and J dropped 0; count of bases not matched to a gene: 4. CDR3 loop: CASTSGGSNTGELFF. CDR3 bases: TGTGCCAGCACCTCGGGGGGGTCGAACACCGGGGAGCTGTTTTTT.